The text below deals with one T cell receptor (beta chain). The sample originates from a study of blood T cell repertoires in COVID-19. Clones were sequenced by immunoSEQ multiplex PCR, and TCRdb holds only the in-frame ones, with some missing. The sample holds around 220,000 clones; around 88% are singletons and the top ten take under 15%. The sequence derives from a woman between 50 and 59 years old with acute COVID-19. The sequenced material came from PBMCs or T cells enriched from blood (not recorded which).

CDR3 coding DNA: TGTGCCAGCAGTACACCGGGACAGAGCACAGATACGCAGTATTTT. Translated: CASSTPGQSTDTQYF. The V gene is TRBV25-1, the J gene TRBJ2-3; 7 nucleotides match TRBD1. Germline V gene sequence: CDR1 MGHDK, CDR2 SYGVNS. CDR3 length: 15 amino acids. Unmatched junction bases numbered 5, after V lost 5 bases and J lost 0 bases.